These 23 T cell receptor beta chains originate from one sample sequenced in a study of radiation and T cells in renal cell carcinoma (dated by TCRdb to 2018 to 2021). In the paper's terms, the time point label means: baseline pretreatment blood. The treatment or condition label on this specimen signifies: 15 Gy SBRT to primary tumor, nephrectomy 4 weeks later. The library was made by the immunoSEQ multiplex PCR assay. TCRdb took this table from immuneACCESS and kept in-frame rearrangements with V and J called. Such tables lack part of the clones; where checked against another copy, unresolved V genes explain under half of the gap, and the rest is unexplained. The sample table contains 130,000 to 150,000 clones; only one count was recorded for about 88% of them. The top ten constitute around 4% of the sample. The source material was blood, sampled from a patient whose treatment included radiotherapy and nephrectomy. These receptors were collected from an older woman with renal cell carcinoma.

V gene TRBV7-6 combines with J gene TRBJ1-1; D uncertain. The CDR3 totals 13 residues. The V gene's germline CDR1 is SGHVS and CDR2 FNYEAQ. V shed 5 bases and J shed 5 bases, with 12 bases lying between them. CDR3 in DNA: TGTGCCAGCAGCACCCAGGAAGGGACTGAAGCTTTCTTT. The encoded protein is CASSTQEGTEAFF.

The chain has TRBV6-5 and TRBJ2-7, with 7 positions matching TRBD1. This CDR3 comprises 14 residues. CDR1 and CDR2 from the germline V gene are MNHEY and SVGAGI. V lost 4 bases and J lost 2; bases outside the gene matches: 5. In DNA form, the CDR3 reads TGTGCCAGCAGTTTATGGGGACAGCCCTACGAGCAGTACTTC. Protein product: CASSLWGQPYEQYF.

The gene calls are TRBV7-9 and TRBJ2-1; 9 nucleotides agree with TRBD2. The V and J ends lost 3 bases and 5 bases, in that order; junction bases with no gene match: 5. This CDR3 has 15 amino acids. Germline V gene lookup returns CDR1 SEHNR and CDR2 FQNEAQ (reference sequence). The DNA for the CDR3 is TGTGCCAGCAGCTTTAGCGGGGGAAAGAACAATGAGCAGTTCTTC. It yields the protein CASSFSGGKNNEQFF.

The chain recombines TRBV7-3 with TRBJ2-5, with 7 bases identical to TRBD1. CDR1 and CDR2 (germline): SGHTA, FQGTGA. The CDR3 runs 13 residues. V was pared by 5 bases and J by 10 bases, with 10 bases of the junction left unmatched. CDR3 sequence reads: CASSTQTGRNQYF. The CDR3 bases are TGTGCCAGCAGCACACAGACAGGGCGGAACCAGTACTTC.

The V call is TRBV30, the J call TRBJ1-5; perhaps TRBD1 as D (6 bases). The CDR3 length is 15 residues. The germline V gene has CDR1 GTSNPN and CDR2 SVGIG (reference sequence). V lost 5 bases to trimming and J lost 1 base, with 15 bases between them. In DNA, the CDR3 is TGTGCCTGGTCACCCTCGGACAGAAGCAATCAGCCCCAGCATTTT. This translates into CAWSPSDRSNQPQHF.

The genes are TRBV13 and TRBJ2-2; the match to TRBD2 covers 9 bases. Per germline, CDR1 PRHDT and CDR2 FYEKMQ (reference sequence). The CDR3 spans 15 residues. With V trimmed by 3 bases and J by 4 bases, 3 bases remained unmatched. As DNA, the CDR3 is TGTGCCAGCAGCTTTAGCGGGGGCGGCACCGGGGAGCTGTTTTTT. Protein sequence: CASSFSGGGTGELFF.

This chain uses TRBV6-6 with TRBJ2-5; a possible D gene is TRBD1 (5 bases). The CDR3 totals 11 residues. V lost 6 bases, J lost 12 bases, and 14 bases lay in between. From germline, CDR1 is MNHNY and CDR2 SVGAGI (reference sequence). CDR3 sequence reads: CASRDVGPEYF. The CDR3 region has the DNA TGTGCCAGCAGGGACGTGGGGCCGGAGTACTTC.

This clone was seen a single time. V gene TRBV27 combines with J gene TRBJ2-7; 15 bases agree with TRBD2. V shed 5 bases, J shed 2 bases, and the junction held 22 bases outside the gene matches. The CDR3 is 22 residues long. The germline V gene encodes CDR1 MNHEY and CDR2 SMNVEV (reference sequence). The CDR3 sequence: CASSLYYSRPGTSGGPTYEQYF. In DNA, the CDR3 is TGTGCCAGCAGTCTGTATTATAGTAGGCCCGGGACTAGCGGGGGGCCTACCTACGAGCAGTACTTC.

The rearrangement links TRBV28 to TRBJ2-3; weak D call: TRBD1 (5 bases). V lost 1 base, J lost 5 bases, and 13 bases lay in between. CDR3 length: 15 residues. The germline CDR1 and CDR2 sequences are MDHEN and SYDVKM. CDR3 amino acids: CASSLSSPGKDTQYF. CDR3 DNA sequence: TGTGCCAGCAGTTTATCCTCCCCAGGGAAAGATACGCAGTATTTT.

The chain combines TRBV30 with TRBJ2-3, with TRBD2 as a possible D gene (5 bases). Trimming left V 2 bases short and J 8 bases short, with 11 bases between. The CDR3 has 12 amino acids. Germline V CDR1 and CDR2: GTSNPN, SVGIG (reference sequence). The CDR3 nucleotides read TGTGCCTGGAGTCTAGCCGTGGGTACGCAGTATTTT. Protein product: CAWSLAVGTQYF.

The V gene is TRBV6-5, the J gene TRBJ1-2, with D perhaps matching TRBD1 (5 bases). The V gene lost 4 bases and the J gene lost 2 bases, with 11 bases spanning the gap. The CDR3 totals 14 residues. CDR1 is MNHEY, CDR2 SVGAGI, per germline. The CDR3 DNA is TGTGCCAGCAGTTCCCAAGGGGCCAACTATGGCTACACCTTC. This sequence encodes CASSSQGANYGYTF.

V and J are TRBV5-6 and TRBJ1-2, with D perhaps matching TRBD1 (5 bases). Between the trimmed V and J ends, which lost 0 bases and 4 bases, there was a span of 7 bases. Germline V gene lookup returns CDR1 SGHDT and CDR2 YYEEEE. This CDR3 has 13 residues. The CDR3 here is CASSLDRIYGYTF. For the CDR3, the DNA is TGTGCCAGCAGCTTGGACAGGATCTATGGCTACACCTTC. Looking up the rest from reference TRBV5-6 and TRBJ1-2 gives the full variable domain: DAGVTQSPTHLIKTRGQQVTLRCSPKSGHDTVSWYQQALGQGPQFIFQYYEEEERQRGNFPDRFSGHQFPNYSSELNVNALLLGDSALYLCASSLDRIYGYTFGSGTRLTVV.

The chain has TRBV28 and TRBJ1-2; D unresolved. The CDR3 spans 10 residues. The germline V gene has CDR1 MDHEN and CDR2 SYDVKM. V lost 8 bases to trimming and J lost 10 bases, with 11 bases between them. This CDR3 reads CASLHKYYTF. The DNA of the CDR3 is TGTGCCAGCCTCCACAAGTACTACACCTTC.

V usage is TRBV7-2 and J usage is TRBJ2-1, with 10 bases lining up with TRBD2. Trimming at V came to 4 bases and at J to 7 bases, leaving 13 bases not matched to a gene. The CDR3 has 17 amino acids. In germline, CDR1 is SGHTA, CDR2 FQGNSA. The CDR3 reads CASSSLPQRGGRNEQFF. The CDR3, as DNA: TGTGCCAGCAGCTCCCTCCCCCAGCGGGGGGGCAGGAATGAGCAGTTCTTC.

The rearrangement links TRBV10-1 to TRBJ2-1; the D gene is possibly TRBD2 (7 bases). There are 15 residues in the CDR3. The V gene's germline CDR1 is WNHNN and CDR2 SYGVQD (reference sequence). The germline V and J ends were trimmed by 9 bases and 0 bases, with 15 bases remaining between them. CDR3 amino acids: CARRGGAVSYNEQFF. DNA for the CDR3: TGCGCCAGAAGGGGGGGGGCCGTCTCCTACAATGAGCAGTTCTTC.

The J gene is TRBJ2-5, the V gene TRBV4-3; no clear D gene. The CDR3 contains 13 residues. Trimming removed 2 bases at V and 3 bases at J, with 7 bases between. CDR1 LGHNA and CDR2 YSLEER come from the germline V gene. The CDR3 spells CASSQLGEETQYF. DNA for the CDR3: TGCGCCAGCAGCCAATTAGGAGAAGAGACCCAGTACTTC.

The rearrangement uses TRBV19 and TRBJ2-5, with 10 bases aligning to TRBD2. Trimming took 5 bases from V and 5 from J; bases not matched to a gene: 2. This CDR3 spans 13 amino acids. In germline, CDR1 is LNHDA, CDR2 SQIVND (reference sequence). The CDR3 here is CASSGGLAETQYF. CDR3 in DNA: TGTGCCAGTAGTGGGGGACTAGCGGAGACCCAGTACTTC.

The chain links TRBV9 to TRBJ2-3, with D tentatively TRBD1 (6 bases). Between the trimmed V and J ends, which lost 2 bases and 1 base, there was a span of 11 bases. Germline V gene data show CDR1 as SGDLS and CDR2 as YYNGEE. CDR3 length: 15 residues. The CDR3 here is CASSVEYRGTDTQYF. DNA of the CDR3: TGTGCCAGCAGCGTCGAGTACAGGGGCACAGATACGCAGTATTTT.

V gene TRBV11-3 combines with J gene TRBJ2-3; no clear D. Germline CDR1 reads SGHNT; CDR2 reads YENEEA. This CDR3 contains 16 residues. V was cut by 1 base and J by 1 base, with 12 bases left in between. The CDR3 sequence is CASSLGWTRGTDTQYF. CDR3 sequence (DNA): TGTGCCAGCAGCTTAGGCTGGACCAGAGGCACAGATACGCAGTATTTT.

A single count supports this clone. The chain joins TRBV28 to TRBJ1-1; 9 positions match TRBD1. The junction had 12 bases not matched to a gene; V was cut back by 6 bases and J by 4 bases. The germline gives CDR1 MDHEN, CDR2 SYDVKM. The CDR3 spans 16 residues. CDR3 protein: CASSPYTKDRGTEAFF. Here the CDR3 DNA reads TGTGCCAGCAGCCCATACACCAAGGACAGGGGCACTGAAGCTTTCTTT.

The chain carries TRBV6-5 and TRBJ1-3; D not certain. Trimming left V 6 bases short and J 3 bases short, with 12 bases between. There are 14 residues in the CDR3. CDR1 MNHEY and CDR2 SVGAGI come from the germline V gene. The CDR3 spells CASSPRSIGNTIYF. In DNA form, the CDR3 reads TGTGCCAGCAGCCCCCGGTCGATTGGAAACACCATATATTTT.

This clone is a singleton in its sample. The V call is TRBV28, the J call TRBJ1-6, with 8 bases lining up with TRBD1. Germline V gives CDR1 MDHEN, CDR2 SYDVKM. The CDR3 length is 15 residues. Germline trimming cut 5 bases from V and 7 bases from J; bases unmatched to any gene: 7. The CDR3 region is CASSPLDRENSPLHF. The CDR3 DNA follows: TGTGCCAGCAGTCCTCTGGACAGGGAAAATTCACCCCTCCACTTT.

The chain employs TRBV5-4 and TRBJ1-2; D call uncertain. Trimming removed 5 bases from V and 1 base from J, with 15 bases in between. Germline CDR1 reads SGHNT; CDR2 reads YYREEE (reference sequence). The CDR3 totals 15 residues. As DNA, the CDR3 is TGTGCCAGCAGAGGCAGTTCTTCCCGTAACTATGGCTACACCTTC. It translates to CASRGSSSRNYGYTF.